One sample yielded the 7 T cell receptor beta chains listed below, sequenced in a study of beta chain features in type 1 diabetes. Of the isolated RNA, all was reverse transcribed, and so the sequenced material was expressed TCRB transcripts. Libraries were prepared by immunoSEQ multiplex PCR; TCRdb keeps only in-frame clonotypes and omits some of them. This table holds under 400,000 clones, 11% to 15% found once. The sequenced sample was central memory CD4+ T cells from blood. These receptors all come from a man aged 25 to 40 in good health.

This clone was seen more than once but under ten times. The chain employs TRBV4-3 and TRBJ2-1, with TRBD2 identical over 11 bases. CDR3 size: 17 residues. CDR1 is LGHNA and CDR2 is YSLEER in the germline V gene. V lost 3 bases to trimming and J lost 4 bases; unmatched junction nucleotides: 8. The CDR3 nucleotides read TGCGCCAGCAGCCACGATCGTAGCGGGAGGGAATACAATGAGCAGTTCTTC. As protein: CASSHDRSGREYNEQFF.

The rearrangement uses TRBV4-1 and TRBJ2-7; TRBD1 aligns across 9 bases. V dropped 2 bases and J dropped 4; count of bases not matched to a gene: 9. CDR3 length: 16 residues. Germline CDR1 is MGHRA and CDR2 is YSYEKL. Written as DNA, the CDR3 is TGCGCCAGCAGCCAACACCCGGGACAGGGTTTGTACGAGCAGTACTTC. Amino acid sequence: CASSQHPGQGLYEQYF.

This chain joins TRBV4-2 and TRBJ1-6; unclear D gene. The CDR3 length is 14 residues. Trimming pared 5 bases from V and 8 bases from J, leaving 13 bases between. Per germline, CDR1 LGHNA and CDR2 YNFKEQ. CDR3 in DNA: TGTGCCAGCAGCGTAGGTGAAGGCTATTCACCCCTCCACTTT. This sequence encodes CASSVGEGYSPLHF.

V usage is TRBV5-1 and J usage is TRBJ2-2, with TRBD2 matching 8 bases. This CDR3 comprises 18 residues. Trimming took 0 bases from V and 2 from J; bases not matched to a gene: 9. Germline loops: CDR1 SGHRS, CDR2 YFSETQ. The CDR3: CASSLGPPGGFNTGELFF. DNA for the CDR3: TGCGCCAGCAGCTTGGGTCCTCCGGGGGGGTTTAACACCGGGGAGCTGTTTTTT.

V gene TRBV27 combines with J gene TRBJ1-5; D not resolved. The CDR3 extends over 14 amino acids. Germline V CDR1 and CDR2: MNHEY, SMNVEV (reference sequence). The V end lost 0 bases, the J end lost 5 bases, and 8 bases lay between the germline ends. CDR3 in amino acids: CASSLSSADQPQHF. CDR3 bases: TGTGCCAGCAGTTTATCTTCCGCCGATCAGCCCCAGCATTTT.

This clone was seen a few times. The V call is TRBV2, the J call TRBJ1-5, with 9 bases fitting TRBD1. This CDR3 has 15 amino acids. J gave up 5 bases and V 6 bases, and 8 bases lay outside the gene matches. Per the germline V gene, CDR1 is SNHLY and CDR2 is FYNNEI. The CDR3: CASRTDRGGDQPQHF. The CDR3 coding sequence is TGTGCCAGCAGGACTGACAGGGGGGGTGATCAGCCCCAGCATTTT.

The genes are TRBV5-4 and TRBJ2-7, with D uncertain. Germline lookup yields CDR1 SGHNT and CDR2 YYREEE (reference sequence). The CDR3 is 12 amino acids. Trimming removed 5 bases from V and 6 bases from J, with 12 bases in between. CDR3 region: CASSLSTGEQYF. The CDR3 coding sequence is TGTGCCAGCAGTTTAAGTACCGGCGAGCAGTACTTC.